This TCR beta chain appears in the sequencing data of a study of blood T cell repertoires in COVID-19. Sequenced by immunoSEQ multiplex PCR; TCRdb stores in-frame clones only, minus some. The table lists around 72,000 clones, over 65% of them singletons. The CDR3 runs to 17 residues. V shed 2 bases, J shed 4 bases, and the junction held 6 bases outside the gene matches. Germline lookup yields CDR1 KGHSH and CDR2 LQKENI. This receptor was obtained from a woman at least 80 years old with acute or convalescent COVID-19. What was sequenced was peripheral blood. The V and J genes are TRBV18 and TRBJ2-1; 12 nucleotides align to TRBD2. The CDR3 sequence: CASSPRLAGAEYNEQFF. CDR3 in DNA: TGTGCCAGCTCACCAAGACTAGCGGGAGCGGAATACAATGAGCAGTTCTTC.